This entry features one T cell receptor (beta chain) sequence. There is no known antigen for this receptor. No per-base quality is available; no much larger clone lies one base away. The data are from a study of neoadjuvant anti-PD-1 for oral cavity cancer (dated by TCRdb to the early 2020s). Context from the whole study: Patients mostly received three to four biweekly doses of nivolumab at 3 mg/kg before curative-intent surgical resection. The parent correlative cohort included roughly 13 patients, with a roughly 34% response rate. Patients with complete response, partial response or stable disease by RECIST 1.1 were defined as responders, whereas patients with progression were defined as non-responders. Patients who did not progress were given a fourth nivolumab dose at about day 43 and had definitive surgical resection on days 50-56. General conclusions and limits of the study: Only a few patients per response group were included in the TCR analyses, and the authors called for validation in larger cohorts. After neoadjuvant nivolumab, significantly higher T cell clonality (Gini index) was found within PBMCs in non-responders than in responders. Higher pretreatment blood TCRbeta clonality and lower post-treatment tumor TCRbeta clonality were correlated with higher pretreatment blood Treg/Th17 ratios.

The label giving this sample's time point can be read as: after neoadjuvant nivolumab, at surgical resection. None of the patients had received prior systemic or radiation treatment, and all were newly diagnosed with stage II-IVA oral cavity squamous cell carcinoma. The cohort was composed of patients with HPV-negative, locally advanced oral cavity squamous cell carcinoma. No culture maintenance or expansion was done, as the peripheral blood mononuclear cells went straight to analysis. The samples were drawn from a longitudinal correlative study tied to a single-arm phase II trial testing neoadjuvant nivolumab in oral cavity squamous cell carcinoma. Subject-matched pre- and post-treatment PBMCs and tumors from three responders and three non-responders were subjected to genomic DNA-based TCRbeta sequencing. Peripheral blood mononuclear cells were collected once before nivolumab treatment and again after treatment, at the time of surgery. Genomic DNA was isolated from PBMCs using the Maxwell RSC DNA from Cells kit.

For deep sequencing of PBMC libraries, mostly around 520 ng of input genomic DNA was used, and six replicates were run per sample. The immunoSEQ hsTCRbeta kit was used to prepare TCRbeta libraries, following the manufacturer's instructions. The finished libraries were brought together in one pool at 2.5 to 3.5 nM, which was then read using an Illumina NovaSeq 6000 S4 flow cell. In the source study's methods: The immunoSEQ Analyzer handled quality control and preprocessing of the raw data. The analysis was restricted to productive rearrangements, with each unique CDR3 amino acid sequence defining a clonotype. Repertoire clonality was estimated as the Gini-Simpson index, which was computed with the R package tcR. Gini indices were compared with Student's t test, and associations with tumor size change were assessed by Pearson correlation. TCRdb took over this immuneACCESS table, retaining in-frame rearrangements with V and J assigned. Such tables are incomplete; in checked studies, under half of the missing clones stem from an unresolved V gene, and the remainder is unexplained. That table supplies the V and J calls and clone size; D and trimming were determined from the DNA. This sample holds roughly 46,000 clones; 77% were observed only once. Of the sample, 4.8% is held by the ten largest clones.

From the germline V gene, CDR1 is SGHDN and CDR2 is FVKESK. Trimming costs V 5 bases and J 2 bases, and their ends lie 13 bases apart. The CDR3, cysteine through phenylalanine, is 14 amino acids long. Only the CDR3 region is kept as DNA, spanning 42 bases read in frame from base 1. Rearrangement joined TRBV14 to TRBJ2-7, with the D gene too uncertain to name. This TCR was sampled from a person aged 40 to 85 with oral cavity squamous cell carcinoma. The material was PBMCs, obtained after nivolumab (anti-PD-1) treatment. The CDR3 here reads CASSYEISAYEQYF. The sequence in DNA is TGTGCCAGCAGCTACGAGATCTCTGCCTACGAGCAGTACTTC.